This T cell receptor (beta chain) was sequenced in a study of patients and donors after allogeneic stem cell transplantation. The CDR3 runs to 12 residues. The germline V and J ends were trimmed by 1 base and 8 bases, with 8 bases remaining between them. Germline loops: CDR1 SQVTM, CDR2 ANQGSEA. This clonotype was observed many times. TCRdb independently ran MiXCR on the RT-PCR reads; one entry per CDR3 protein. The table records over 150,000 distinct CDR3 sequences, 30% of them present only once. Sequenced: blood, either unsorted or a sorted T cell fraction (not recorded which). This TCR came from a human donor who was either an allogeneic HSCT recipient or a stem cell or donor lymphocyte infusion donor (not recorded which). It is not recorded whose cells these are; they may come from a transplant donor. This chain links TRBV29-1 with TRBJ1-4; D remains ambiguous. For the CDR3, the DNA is TGCAGCGTTGAAGGGCCAGGAGAAAAACTGTTTTTT. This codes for CSVEGPGEKLFF.